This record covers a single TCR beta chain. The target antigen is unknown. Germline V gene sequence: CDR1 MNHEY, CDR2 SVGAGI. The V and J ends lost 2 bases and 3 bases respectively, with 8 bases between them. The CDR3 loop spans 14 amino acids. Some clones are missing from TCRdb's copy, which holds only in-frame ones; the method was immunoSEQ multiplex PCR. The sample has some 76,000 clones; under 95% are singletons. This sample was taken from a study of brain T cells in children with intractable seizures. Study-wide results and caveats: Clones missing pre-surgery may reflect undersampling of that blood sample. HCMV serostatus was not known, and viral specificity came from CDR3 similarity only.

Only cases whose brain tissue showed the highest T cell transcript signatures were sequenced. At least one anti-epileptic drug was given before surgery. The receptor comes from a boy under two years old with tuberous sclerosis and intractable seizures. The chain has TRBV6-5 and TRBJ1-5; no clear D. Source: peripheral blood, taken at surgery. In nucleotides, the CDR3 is TGTGCCAGCAGTTACCTCGGAGTCAATCAGCCCCAGCATTTT. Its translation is CASSYLGVNQPQHF.